Shown below are 12 T cell receptor beta chains from a single sample sequenced in a study of cytomegalovirus exposure and HLA in healthy donors. Both 60 Vbeta primers and 13 Jbeta primers went into the PCR. Generated by immunoSEQ multiplex PCR, the TCRdb table keeps only in-frame clones and is missing some. This sample carries 100,000 or so clones, 65% to 85% of them seen once, and the ten largest clones take 5% to 6.5%. The specimen sequenced was PBMCs. These receptors were collected from a man aged 18 to 30 in good health and CMV-seronegative.

The J gene is TRBJ2-1, the V gene TRBV27; 7 bases agree with TRBD1. From germline, CDR1 is MNHEY and CDR2 SMNVEV (reference sequence). The ends lost 8 bases at V and 2 bases at J; junction bases unmatched: 9. The CDR3 has 15 residues. CDR3 protein: CASSQQGITYNEQFF. CDR3 nucleotide sequence: TGTGCCAGCTCCCAACAGGGGATTACCTACAATGAGCAGTTCTTC.

The table lists this clone with a few counts. The gene calls are TRBV5-6 and TRBJ2-7; D unresolved. With 3 bases removed from V and 6 bases from J, the gap between germline ends came to 16 bases. Germline assignment: CDR1 SGHDT and CDR2 YYEEEE. CDR3 length equals 14 residues. This CDR3 is CASSSRSYPIEQYF. The CDR3 bases are TGTGCCAGCAGCTCCCGGTCCTACCCCATCGAGCAGTACTTC.

The rearrangement uses TRBV5-6 and TRBJ2-7, with a weak D call TRBD1 (6 bases). The germline V gene has CDR1 SGHDT and CDR2 YYEEEE. The CDR3 sequence is 12 residues long. V was trimmed by 3 bases and J by 6 bases, leaving 10 bases between them. For the CDR3, the DNA is TGTGCCAGCAGCTCAGGGGAGAGCGAGCAGTACTTC. It encodes CASSSGESEQYF.

The chain is built from TRBV6-5 and TRBJ1-1; TRBD1 matches 10 bases. V was pared by 6 bases and J by 5 bases, with 9 bases of the junction left unmatched. Germline V gives CDR1 MNHEY, CDR2 SVGAGI. The CDR3 covers 15 residues. CDR3 protein: CASRPRQGARTEAFF. In DNA form, the CDR3 reads TGTGCCAGCAGACCGAGACAGGGGGCAAGGACTGAAGCTTTCTTT.

The chain has TRBV5-8 and TRBJ1-4; D is undetermined. From germline, CDR1 is SGHTS and CDR2 YDEGEE. The CDR3 runs to 15 residues. The V end was cut by 2 bases, the J end by 5 bases, with 13 bases between. The CDR3 DNA reads TGTGCCAGCAGCTTTTCCGGGAAGAGGAATGAAAAACTGTTTTTT. Residues: CASSFSGKRNEKLFF.

The V call is TRBV29-1, the J call TRBJ2-7; no reliable D call. Germline CDR1 is SQVTM and CDR2 is ANQGSEA. There are 11 residues in the CDR3. V lost 5 bases to trimming and J lost 3 bases, with 8 bases between them. The CDR3 sequence is CSVRTNYEQYF. In DNA, the CDR3 is TGCAGCGTTAGAACAAACTACGAGCAGTACTTC.

The chain carries TRBV29-1 and TRBJ1-5, with D tentatively TRBD1 (6 bases). Germline-derived CDR1 and CDR2 are SQVTM and ANQGSEA. The ends were cut back, 6 bases at V and 4 bases at J, with 13 bases in the middle. The CDR3 is 13 amino acids. This CDR3 is CSVSDSLNQPQHF. The CDR3 coding sequence is TGCAGCGTCTCGGACAGTTTAAATCAGCCCCAGCATTTT.

V gene TRBV19 combines with J gene TRBJ2-1; TRBD2 matches 9 bases. The ends lost 5 bases at V and 6 bases at J; junction bases unmatched: 11. Germline V gene lookup returns CDR1 LNHDA and CDR2 SQIVND (reference sequence). The CDR3 contains 16 residues. The CDR3 DNA sequence: TGTGCCAGTAGTCCAGAGCGGGAGGCACCCCCCAATGAGCAGTTCTTC. This codes for CASSPEREAPPNEQFF.

The CDR3, as DNA: TGTGCCAGCAGTACCCTACTAGCGGGAGGGCGGTACGAGCAGTACTTC. It translates to CASSTLLAGGRYEQYF. The V call is TRBV6-6, the J call TRBJ2-7; 13 bases match TRBD2. The CDR3 runs 16 residues. Trimming took 5 bases from V and 4 from J; bases not matched to a gene: 8. The V gene's germline CDR1 is MNHNY and CDR2 SVGAGI (reference sequence).

CDR3 in amino acids: CASSPLGGEAFF. CDR3 DNA sequence: TGTGCCAGCTCACCACTTGGGGGCGAAGCTTTCTTT. The rearrangement links TRBV18 to TRBJ1-1; weak D call: TRBD1 (6 bases). V was clipped by 1 base and J by 8 bases, with 8 bases between them. CDR3 length: 12 amino acids. Per the germline V gene, CDR1 is KGHSH and CDR2 is LQKENI.

The CDR3 loop reads CASSLKYGYNEQFF. The CDR3 DNA reads as TGTGCCAGCAGCTTAAAGTACGGGTACAATGAGCAGTTCTTC. J is TRBJ2-1 and V is TRBV7-3; D not resolved. Trimming left V 1 base short and J 4 bases short, with 8 bases between. The germline gives CDR1 SGHTA, CDR2 FQGTGA. The length of the CDR3 is 14 residues.

The rearrangement joins TRBV4-1 to TRBJ1-5, with 7 bases lining up with TRBD1. CDR1 MGHRA and CDR2 YSYEKL come from the germline V gene. The CDR3 consists of 12 residues. V was pared by 4 bases and J by 6 bases, with 0 bases of the junction left unmatched. This chain's CDR3 is CASSPGGQPQHF. CDR3 DNA sequence: TGCGCCAGCAGCCCAGGGGGTCAGCCCCAGCATTTT.